The T cell receptor beta chain described here comes from a study of T cell responses to AZD1222 COVID-19 vaccine. Study-level information: Samples with a second dose at about 4 or about 12 weeks were pooled together.

Profiled with immunoSEQ multiplex PCR; TCRdb holds only in-frame clones, not every one. The table has some 130,000 clones, approximately 93% seen once. Study-level results: Repertoire sampling was restricted to post-peak T cell response timepoints. Reportedly, close to half of spike-specific TCRs are directed against unmutated variant regions.

About this clone itself: Its antigen is not known.

V gave up 4 bases and J gave up 10 bases, with 16 bases separating them. Germline-derived CDR1 and CDR2 are LNHDA and SQIVND (reference sequence). The CDR3 runs 13 residues. The receptor was derived from an adult in good health. V and J are TRBV19 and TRBJ2-5; D might be TRBD2 (5 bases). Sequencing was performed on peripheral blood, taken on day 0 of AZD1222 vaccination. The CDR3 spells CASSNQPRGGQYF. In DNA form, the CDR3 reads TGTGCCAGTAGTAACCAGCCCCGGGGTGGCCAGTACTTC.